This record looks at one T cell receptor beta chain sequence and its context. Antigen specificity is unknown. These data belong to a study of blood T cells in healthy people across ages. Background on the study: Per two T cells, template switching captured roughly one barcoded beta molecule.

A J-beta primer mix and a sample-barcoded 5' primer were used in a second PCR of about 6 to 12 cycles. Using its own MiXCR run on the 5' RACE reads, TCRdb lists one record per CDR3 protein. The sample records approximately 800,000 distinct CDR3 sequences, about half being singletons. The study, taken as a whole, reports: Whereas aged donors had fewer naive CD4+ cells, long-lived donors had more of them and higher diversity.

Trimming took off 0 bases at V and 5 bases at J, with 13 bases between the two ends. Germline loops: CDR1 SGDLS, CDR2 YYNGEE. The CDR3 is 15 residues long. Each sample used at least 6.5 million PBMCs. The specimen sequenced was blood. The rearrangement joins TRBV9 to TRBJ2-3; no firm D call. This TCR was sampled from a man of 80 years or more in good health. Here the CDR3 reads CASSVEDRVLDTQYF. DNA of the CDR3: TGTGCCAGCAGCGTAGAAGATAGGGTATTAGATACGCAGTATTTT.